This TCR beta chain was identified in a study of T cell changes during pregnancy in multiple sclerosis. Produced via immunoSEQ multiplex PCR; TCRdb's table is partial and in-frame only. The table has 40,000 to 50,000 clones, roughly 91% seen once; the top ten hold 9% to 10%. The CDR3 covers 14 residues. Trimming took 4 bases from V and 7 from J, leaving 14 bases between them. In germline, CDR1 is MNHNS, CDR2 SASEGT. The source was CD8+ T cells from peripheral blood mononuclear cells, collected in the first trimester of pregnancy. The receptor's source is a female donor with multiple sclerosis, enrolled in a pregnancy study. The chain links TRBV6-1 to TRBJ2-4; D possibly corresponds to TRBD2 (6 bases). In DNA, the CDR3 is TGTGCCAGCAGTGGGGCGGGGCGTCCGAACATTCAGTACTTC. It yields the protein CASSGAGRPNIQYF.